The 20 T cell receptor beta chains given below trace back to one sample, sequenced in a study of T cells in Graves' hyperthyroidism and ophthalmopathy. There were TCR beta CDR3 regions amplified from RNA transcripts. HTBI primers drove first-round RT-PCR of the TCR CDR3. TCRdb called the multiplex PCR reads again in MiXCR, with one record for every CDR3 protein. Among approximately 640,000 distinct CDR3 sequences listed, roughly a sixth were seen once. The specimen was blood. These receptor sequences come from a middle-aged man with Graves' hyperthyroidism.

The chain has TRBV9 and TRBJ1-2; 7 positions match TRBD1. V lost 3 bases to trimming and J lost 4 bases; unmatched junction nucleotides: 15. In germline, CDR1 is SGDLS, CDR2 YYNGEE. The CDR3 extends over 17 amino acids. CDR3 residues: CASSDHLRQGHTYGYTF. CDR3 bases: TGTGCCAGCAGCGACCACCTACGACAGGGTCATACCTATGGCTACACCTTC.

This clonotype was found a few times. The genes are TRBV29-1 and TRBJ2-3; 7 nucleotides align to TRBD2. The V gene's germline CDR1 is SQVTM and CDR2 ANQGSEA. The CDR3 is made up of 13 amino acids. J was trimmed by 5 bases and V by 7 bases; bases with no gene match: 9. DNA for the CDR3: TGCAGCGCTCTAGCGGACCAAAGAGATACGCAGTATTTT. Translated: CSALADQRDTQYF.

This clonotype has ten or more counts. In DNA, the CDR3 is TGTGCCAGCAGGAACAGGGGAGGGACTGAAGCTTTCTTT. Its translation is CASRNRGGTEAFF. V gene TRBV12-3 or TRBV12-4 combines with J gene TRBJ1-1, with 7 bases that match TRBD1. The CDR3 is 13 residues long. Trimming at V came to 6 bases and at J to 5 bases, leaving 6 bases not matched to a gene.

The chain has TRBV7-8 and TRBJ2-1; D is perhaps TRBD2 (6 bases). The CDR3 contains 14 residues. The V end was cut by 3 bases, the J end by 7 bases, with 13 bases between. CDR1 and CDR2 from the germline V gene are SGHVS and FQNEAQ. CDR3 nucleotides: TGTGCCAGCAGCTTTAAGACTAGGGTTAATGAGCAGTTCTTC. Translating gives CASSFKTRVNEQFF. Based on the CDR3 plus reference TRBV7-8 and TRBJ2-1, the full variable domain is GAGVSQSPRYKVAKRGQDVALRCDPISGHVSLFWYQQALGQGPEFLTYFQNEAQLDKSGLPSDRFFAERPEGSVSTLKIQRTQQEDSAVYLCASSFKTRVNEQFFGPGTRLTVL.

This clonotype was seen at least ten times. The V call is TRBV7-9, the J call TRBJ2-5; no clear D. This CDR3 region has 15 residues. Trimming shortened V by 1 base and J by 2 bases, and 11 bases separated the two germline ends. The germline V gene has CDR1 SEHNR and CDR2 FQNEAQ (reference sequence). The CDR3 here is CASSLGRSRQETQYF. CDR3 coding DNA: TGTGCCAGCAGCTTAGGGCGGTCAAGACAAGAGACCCAGTACTTC.

This clonotype was seen only a few times. V is TRBV12-3 or TRBV12-4 and J is TRBJ2-7; D remains unclear. V shed 6 bases and J shed 6 bases, with 15 bases lying between them. The CDR3 is 13 amino acids. The CDR3 region has the DNA TGTGCCAGCAGCGAAGGGTCTCCCTGCGAGCAGTACTTC. As protein: CASSEGSPCEQYF.

The chain carries TRBV5-1 and TRBJ2-1; D unclear. The CDR3 extends over 15 amino acids. Germline lookup yields CDR1 SGHRS and CDR2 YFSETQ. Trimming pared 0 bases from V and 0 bases from J, leaving 7 bases between. The CDR3 coding sequence is TGCGCCAGCAGCTTGGTGGGCTACTCCTACAATGAGCAGTTCTTC. This encodes CASSLVGYSYNEQFF.

This clonotype was recorded at least ten times. The chain uses TRBV2 and TRBJ2-7; 8 bases match TRBD1. CDR3 length: 13 amino acids. Trimming at V came to 6 bases and at J to 6 bases, leaving 7 bases not matched to a gene. CDR1 and CDR2 (germline): SNHLY, FYNNEI. The CDR3 loop reads CASRPRTGREQYF. DNA for the CDR3: TGTGCCAGCAGACCGAGGACAGGGCGCGAGCAGTACTTC. Full variable domain (remainder filled in from reference TRBV2 and TRBJ2-7): EPEVTQTPSHQVTQMGQEVILRCVPISNHLYFYWYRQILGQKVEFLVSFYNNEISEKSEIFDDQFSVERPDGSNFTLKIRSTKLEDSAMYFCASRPRTGREQYFGPGTRLTVT.

Many counts were recorded for this clonotype. This chain links TRBV28 with TRBJ1-2; no firm D call. V was shortened by 7 bases and J by 4 bases, with 13 bases between the two germline ends. CDR1 MDHEN and CDR2 SYDVKM come from the germline V gene. The CDR3 consists of 13 residues. The CDR3, as DNA: TGTGCCAGCATAGGGCAGACAACCTATGGCTACACCTTC. Translated: CASIGQTTYGYTF.

The chain uses TRBV7-9 and TRBJ1-1; TRBD1 matches 7 bases. CDR1 SEHNR and CDR2 FQNEAQ come from the germline V gene (reference sequence). The CDR3 sequence is 16 residues long. Trimming took 5 bases from V and 1 from J; bases not matched to a gene: 10. The CDR3 loop is CASSPNRTGRNTEAFF. CDR3 DNA: TGTGCCAGCAGCCCAAATAGGACAGGCCGGAACACTGAAGCTTTCTTT.

This clonotype occurred many times. The chain is built from TRBV13 and TRBJ2-2; 9 bases are shared with TRBD2. The CDR3 is 15 amino acids. CDR1 and CDR2 (germline): PRHDT, FYEKMQ (reference sequence). V lost 6 bases and J lost 7; bases outside the gene matches: 9. In DNA, the CDR3 is TGTGCCAGCAGTCGAGCGGGAGGTTTGATCGGGGAGCTGTTTTTT. The encoded protein is CASSRAGGLIGELFF.

A remark on this clonotype: The junction shows a germline mismatch at one end, possibly a read error. The chain uses TRBV20-1 and TRBJ2-2; D possibly corresponds to TRBD2 (6 bases). The CDR3 extends over 12 amino acids. Germline V CDR1 and CDR2: DFQATT, SNEGSKA (reference sequence). CDR3 loop: CSAEGNTGELLF. CDR3 coding DNA: TGCAGTGCGGAGGGGAACACCGGGGAGCTGCTTTTT.

This clonotype occurred once. CDR3 coding DNA: TGCAGTGCCCGACAGGGGAATGGCTACACCTTC. The encoded protein is CSARQGNGYTF. V gene TRBV20-1 combines with J gene TRBJ1-2; 8 positions agree with TRBD1. Trimming removed 6 bases from V and 6 bases from J; junction bases left unmatched: 3. The CDR3 has 11 amino acids. Looked up from germline, CDR1 is DFQATT and CDR2 is SNEGSKA (reference sequence).

This clonotype was detected many times. This chain uses TRBV20-1 with TRBJ2-7; D might be TRBD1 (6 bases). V lost 0 bases, J lost 6 bases, and 18 bases lay in between. This CDR3 is 15 amino acids long. The germline V gene encodes CDR1 DFQATT and CDR2 SNEGSKA (reference sequence). CDR3 in DNA: TGCAGTGCTAGAGATATCCAGGGGCCACTCATCGAGCAGTACTTC. Amino acid sequence: CSARDIQGPLIEQYF.

The chain employs TRBV29-1 and TRBJ2-2; 10 bases fit TRBD2. Germline CDR1 is SQVTM and CDR2 is ANQGSEA. The CDR3 has 15 amino acids. The V segment lost 4 bases and the J segment 0 bases; nucleotides outside the gene matches: 2. The CDR3 DNA is TGCAGCGTTGCTAGCGGGAGCCCGAACACCGGGGAGCTGTTTTTT. Protein sequence: CSVASGSPNTGELFF.

This clonotype has only a few counts. The rearrangement joins TRBV20-1 to TRBJ2-7; TRBD2 agrees at 14 bases. CDR3 length: 14 amino acids. The V segment lost 5 bases and the J segment 7 bases; nucleotides outside the gene matches: 7. Germline loops: CDR1 DFQATT, CDR2 SNEGSKA (reference sequence). CDR3 in amino acids: CSAGGLAGVWEQYF. The CDR3 region has the DNA TGCAGTGCTGGGGGACTAGCGGGAGTATGGGAGCAGTACTTC.

Ten or more counts support this clonotype. This chain joins TRBV28 and TRBJ1-1; D is ambiguous. The CDR3 contains 15 residues. V lost 5 bases and J lost 0, with 13 bases in between. Looked up from germline, CDR1 is MDHEN and CDR2 is SYDVKM. DNA of the CDR3: TGTGCCAGCAGTCCCCGGCTCAGGCTGAACACTGAAGCTTTCTTT. Translating gives CASSPRLRLNTEAFF.

This clonotype was seen ten or more times. This rearrangement joins TRBV20-1 to TRBJ1-5, with D possibly being TRBD1 (6 bases). The CDR3 runs to 14 residues. Germline V gives CDR1 DFQATT, CDR2 SNEGSKA (reference sequence). The V gene lost 4 bases and the J gene lost 6 bases, with 16 bases spanning the gap. CDR3 region: CSATEGGWGQPQHF. CDR3 DNA: TGCAGTGCTACTGAGGGGGGCTGGGGTCAGCCCCAGCATTTT.

This clonotype was counted many times. This chain's CDR3 is CASSLYPDGYEQYF. DNA of the CDR3: TGTGCCAGCAGTCTTTACCCGGACGGCTACGAGCAGTACTTC. V gene TRBV12-3 or TRBV12-4 combines with J gene TRBJ2-7; no clear D. V was cut by 5 bases and J by 3 bases, with 14 bases left in between. The CDR3 has 14 residues.

This clonotype was found many times. The V call is TRBV2, the J call TRBJ2-4; the match to TRBD1 covers 7 bases. The CDR3 loop spans 15 amino acids. V shed 0 bases and J 6 bases; nucleotides not matched to a gene: 5. CDR1 is SNHLY and CDR2 is FYNNEI in the germline V gene. Written as DNA, the CDR3 is TGTGCCAGCAGTGAAGCAAGCCAGGGGGTAAACATTCAGTACTTC. It codes for CASSEASQGVNIQYF.